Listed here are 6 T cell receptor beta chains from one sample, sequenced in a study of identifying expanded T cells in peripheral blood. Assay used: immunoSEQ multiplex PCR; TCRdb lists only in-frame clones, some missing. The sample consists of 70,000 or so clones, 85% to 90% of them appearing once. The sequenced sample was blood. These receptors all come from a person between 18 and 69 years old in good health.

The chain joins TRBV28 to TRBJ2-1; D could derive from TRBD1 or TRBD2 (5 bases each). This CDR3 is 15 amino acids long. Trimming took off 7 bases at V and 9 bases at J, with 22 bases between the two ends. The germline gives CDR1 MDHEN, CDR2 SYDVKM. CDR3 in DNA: TGTGCCAGCAAGGGGACGGGCCCCGAGGGGTTTGAGCAGTTCTTC. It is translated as CASKGTGPEGFEQFF.

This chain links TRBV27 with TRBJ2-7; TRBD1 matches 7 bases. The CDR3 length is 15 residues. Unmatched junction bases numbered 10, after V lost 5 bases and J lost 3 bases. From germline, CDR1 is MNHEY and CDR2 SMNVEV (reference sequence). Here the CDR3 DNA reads TGTGCCAGCAGTATAAGACAGGGTAGGTACTACGAGCAGTACTTC. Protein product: CASSIRQGRYYEQYF.

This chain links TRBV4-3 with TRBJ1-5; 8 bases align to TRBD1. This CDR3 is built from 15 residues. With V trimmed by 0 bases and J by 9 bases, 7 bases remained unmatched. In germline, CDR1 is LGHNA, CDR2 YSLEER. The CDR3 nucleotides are TGCGCCAGCAGCCAAGATCCAGGGGGCCGCCCGCCCCAGCATTTT. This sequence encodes CASSQDPGGRPPQHF.

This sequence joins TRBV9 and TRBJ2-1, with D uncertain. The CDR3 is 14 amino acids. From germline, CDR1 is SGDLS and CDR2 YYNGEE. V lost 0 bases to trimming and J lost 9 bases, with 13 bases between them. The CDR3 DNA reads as TGTGCCAGCAGCGTAGACCCCTCATGGGGTGAGCAGTTCTTC. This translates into CASSVDPSWGEQFF.

CDR3 nucleotides: TGCGCCAGCAGCCAGGTGATCGTGGGAAACACCATATATTTT. Protein: CASSQVIVGNTIYF. The V and J genes are TRBV4-1 and TRBJ1-3; no clear D. V lost 3 bases to trimming and J lost 4 bases, with 10 bases between them. Germline-derived CDR1 and CDR2 are MGHRA and YSYEKL. The CDR3 has 14 amino acids.

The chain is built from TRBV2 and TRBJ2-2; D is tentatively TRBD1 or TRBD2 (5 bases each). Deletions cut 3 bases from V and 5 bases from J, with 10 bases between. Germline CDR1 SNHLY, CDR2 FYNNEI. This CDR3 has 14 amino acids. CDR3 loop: CASSDPGTTGELFF. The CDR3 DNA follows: TGTGCCAGCAGTGATCCAGGGACGACCGGGGAGCTGTTTTTT.